These T cell receptor beta chains were read from a single sample in a study of blood T cell repertoires in COVID-19. Here immunoSEQ multiplex PCR was the method, and the copy in TCRdb shows in-frame clones only, minus some. The table lists approximately 20,000 clones, around 83% of them singletons, with 48% in the top ten. The sample consisted of peripheral blood. Receptor source: a man aged 65 to 79 with acute or convalescent COVID-19. Each CDR3 is given with its conserved first and last residue. D genes are given only for firm matches. Clone sizes are given selectively: once, few, many, or a class where the clone is expanded.

TRBV19	-	15	TRBD1	TRBJ1-1	TGTGCCAGTAGTATAGACAAGGGGGCAGACACTGAAGCTTTCTTT	CASSIDKGADTEAFF
TRBV6-5	-	14	TRBD1	TRBJ2-7	TGTGCCAGCCCCGCCCCGGGACAGCAGTACGAGCAGTACTTC	CASPAPGQQYEQYF
TRBV30	-	13	TRBD1	TRBJ1-4	TGTGCCTGGACGGGGACAGGACCTTCAAAACTGTTTTTT	CAWTGTGPSKLFF
TRBV2	-	14	TRBD1	TRBJ1-5	TGTGCCAGCAGTATCGGACAGGGTGGACAGCCCCAGCATTTT	CASSIGQGGQPQHF
TRBV6-5	-	16	-	TRBJ1-4	TGTGCCAGCAGTTACTCGAGTTCCGGGGGAGGTGAAAAACTGTTTTTT	CASSYSSSGGGEKLFF
TRBV4-1	-	14	-	TRBJ1-2	TGCGCCAGCAGCCAAGATGACACTCTCTATGGCTACACCTTC	CASSQDDTLYGYTF
TRBV7-6	once	15	-	TRBJ1-6	TGTGCCAGCAGCTCAGACGCCAGAGGGAATTCACCCCTCCACTTT	CASSSDARGNSPLHF
TRBV5-4	-	13	-	TRBJ1-2	TGTGCCAGCAGCTTACAGCTAAACTATGGCTACACCTTC	CASSLQLNYGYTF
TRBV7-2	-	15	TRBD1	TRBJ1-1	TGTGCCAGCAGCCCACGACAGGGGGGGAACACTGAAGCTTTCTTT	CASSPRQGGNTEAFF
TRBV10-3	few	15	TRBD1	TRBJ1-1	TGTGCCATCAGTGGGGGACAGGGAGGGAAAAGTGAAGCTTTCTTT	CAISGGQGGKSEAFF
TRBV3-1/TRBV3-2	-	14	-	TRBJ1-1	TGTGCCAGCAGCCATGGGGTGCGGGGCACTGAAGCTTTCTTT	CASSHGVRGTEAFF
TRBV10-1	-	14	-	TRBJ2-7	TGCGCCAGCAGAGAAGGACAGTACCGATACGAGCAGTACTTC	CASREGQYRYEQYF
TRBV6-5	-	13	-	TRBJ1-1	TGTGCCAGCACTGTCGAGCCCGACACTGAAGCTTTCTTT	CASTVEPDTEAFF
TRBV5-6	once	14	-	TRBJ1-5	TGTGCCAGCAGCTTGGATAGGGAGGGTCAGCCCCAGCATTTT	CASSLDREGQPQHF
TRBV29-1	-	11	-	TRBJ2-7	TGCAGCGTCTCTAGGGGGTACGAGCAGTACTTC	CSVSRGYEQYF
TRBV27	-	14	-	TRBJ2-3	TGTGCCAGCAGTTTCGGAGAAACCACAGATACGCAGTATTTT	CASSFGETTDTQYF
TRBV3-1/TRBV3-2	-	17	TRBD1	TRBJ1-3	TGTGCCAGCAGCCAAGGACCGACAGGGCTCGGGGGAAACACCATATATTTT	CASSQGPTGLGGNTIYF
TRBV14	-	14	-	TRBJ2-7	TGTGCCAGCAGCCAAATTTCGGTAGTCTACGAGCAGTACTTC	CASSQISVVYEQYF
TRBV7-9	-	16	TRBD2	TRBJ2-1	TGTGCCAGCAGCGTAACTAGCGGCAGCTCCTACAATGAGCAGTTCTTC	CASSVTSGSSYNEQFF
TRBV7-9	-	14	-	TRBJ1-6	TGTGCCAGCAGCCCCCCTTCCTATAATTCACCCCTCCACTTT	CASSPPSYNSPLHF
TRBV5-8	once	14	TRBD1	TRBJ2-7	TGTGCCAGCAGCCGACAGGGGATCTCCTACGAGCAGTACTTC	CASSRQGISYEQYF
TRBV29-1	-	13	TRBD1	TRBJ1-1	TGCAGCGTTACGGGACAGGGAAACCCTGAAGCTTTCTTT	CSVTGQGNPEAFF
TRBV28	-	15	-	TRBJ2-7	TGTGCCAGCAGCTTGCCCTCGGGAAGACCCTACGAGCAGTACTTC	CASSLPSGRPYEQYF
TRBV6-5	-	13	TRBD2	TRBJ2-1	TGTGCCAGCAGGCGACTAGCGGAAAATGAGCAGTTCTTC	CASRRLAENEQFF
TRBV9	-	15	TRBD1	TRBJ2-7	TGTGCCAGCAGCGTAGCGGGGACAGGGGACCACGAGCAGTACTTC	CASSVAGTGDHEQYF
TRBV10-3	-	15	TRBD2	TRBJ2-1	TGTGCCATCAGTGGAAGCGGGAGGTCTAACAATGAGCAGTTCTTC	CAISGSGRSNNEQFF